This T cell receptor (beta chain) came from a study of cytomegalovirus exposure and HLA in healthy donors. Overall study findings and caveats: Many donors shared some public TCRs, even though most TCR sequences were rare. The listing of 150 or so TCR beta chains classed them as cytomegalovirus-associated.

In regard to this clone: Antigen: not known.

The assay was immunoSEQ multiplex PCR, and TCRdb's table has in-frame clones only and misses some. The profile shows some 130,000 clones, about 94% of them singletons. Germline lookup yields CDR1 SGHAT and CDR2 FQDESV (reference sequence). CDR3 length equals 19 residues. J gave up 0 bases and V 8 bases, and 14 bases lay outside the gene matches. The donors formed part of the approximately 110-subject validation cohort, distinct from the roughly 640-subject first cohort. The source material was PBMCs. This rearrangement joins TRBV11-1 to TRBJ2-3; 13 bases agree with TRBD2. The receptor was isolated from a man between 18 and 29 years old in good health and CMV-seropositive. CDR3 protein: CASSPGLAGFPTSTDTQYF. The CDR3 DNA follows: TGTGCCAGCTCGCCGGGACTAGCGGGATTCCCAACTAGCACAGATACGCAGTATTTT. Combining the CDR3 with reference TRBV11-1 and TRBJ2-3 gives the whole variable domain EAEVAQSPRYKITEKSQAVAFWCDPISGHATLYWYRQILGQGPELLVQFQDESVVDDSQLPKDRFSAERLKGVDSTLKIQPAELGDSAMYLCASSPGLAGFPTSTDTQYFGPGTRLTVL.